The sequence of this T cell receptor beta chain was determined in a study of blood T cell repertoires in COVID-19. TCRdb's table, derived via immunoSEQ multiplex PCR, lists solely in-frame clones and lacks some. The sample has about 68,000 clones; approximately 92% are singletons. This CDR3 region has 18 residues. The ends lost 2 bases at V and 7 bases at J; junction bases unmatched: 14. Germline V gene sequence: CDR1 MNHEY, CDR2 SVGEGT. Sequencing input: peripheral blood. This receptor was taken from a man in his forties or fifties with acute or convalescent COVID-19. The genes are TRBV6-2 or TRBV6-3 and TRBJ1-5; the match to TRBD1 covers 10 bases. The CDR3 DNA reads as TGTGCCAGCAGTTACCCTTCTCTGACAGGGGGCTTGAGGCAGCCCCAGCATTTT. It codes for CASSYPSLTGGLRQPQHF.